This paragraph reports one T cell receptor beta chain. The antigen is unknown. This entry comes from a study of cytomegalovirus exposure and HLA in healthy donors. The study, taken as a whole, reports: A few chains linked to CMV were shown in vitro to be specific for CMV antigens. TCR beta chains numbering 150 to 200 were designated cytomegalovirus-associated.

After removal of 5 bases from V and 1 base from J, the junction contained 8 bases not matched to a gene. CDR1 is MNHNY, CDR2 SVGAGI, per germline (reference sequence). This CDR3 spans 16 amino acids. Repertoires were generated with immunoSEQ multiplex PCR, while TCRdb's copy carries only in-frame clones and drops some. Among some 110,000 clones listed, about 88% were seen once. Source material: PBMCs. The sequence came from a young woman in good health and CMV-seropositive. The chain joins TRBV6-6 to TRBJ2-7; 10 bases fit TRBD1. Written as DNA, the CDR3 is TGTGCCAGCAGTCCTCCCGAGGGACAGGGGTCCTACGAGCAGTACTTC. Amino acid sequence: CASSPPEGQGSYEQYF.